This paragraph covers one T cell receptor (beta chain) sequence. These data belong to a study of T cells after posttransplantation cyclophosphamide. In germline, CDR1 is GTSNPN, CDR2 SVGIG (reference sequence). This CDR3 is 14 amino acids long. Trimming removed 2 bases at V and 0 bases at J, with 8 bases between. Assay used: immunoSEQ multiplex PCR; TCRdb lists only in-frame clones, some missing. The sample includes 40,000 to 45,000 clones, none of them occurring once. The sequenced sample consisted of PBMCs. This sequence was found in a man aged 35 to 55 in good health, CMV-negative, and a related stem cell transplant donor. The J gene is TRBJ1-3, the V gene TRBV30; a possible D gene is TRBD1 (5 bases). The CDR3, as DNA: TGTGCCTGGAGTCTGGGGGGCTCTGGAAACACCATATATTTT. Translation gives CAWSLGGSGNTIYF. Combining the CDR3 with reference TRBV30 and TRBJ1-3 gives the whole variable domain SQTIHQWPATLVQPVGSPLSLECTVEGTSNPNLYWYRQAAGRGLQLLFYSVGIGQISSEVPQNLSASRPQDRQFILSSKKLLLSDSGFYLCAWSLGGSGNTIYFGEGSWLTVV.